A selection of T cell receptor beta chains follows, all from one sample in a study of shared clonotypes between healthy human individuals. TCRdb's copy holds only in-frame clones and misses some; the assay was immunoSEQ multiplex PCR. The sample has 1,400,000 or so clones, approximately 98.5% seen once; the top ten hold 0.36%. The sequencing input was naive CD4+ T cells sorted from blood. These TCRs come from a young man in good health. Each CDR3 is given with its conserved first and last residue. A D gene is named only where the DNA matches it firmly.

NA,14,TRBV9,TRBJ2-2,TGTGCCAGCAGCGTTGGCAGAGTTGCCGGGGAGCTGTTTTTT,CASSVGRVAGELFF
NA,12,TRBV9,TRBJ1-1,TGTGCCAGCAGCGGCCCAGGGGCCGAAGCTTTCTTT,CASSGPGAEAFF
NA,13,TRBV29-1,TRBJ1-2,TGCAGCGTTGTAGGAACAATTGACTATGGCTACACCTTC,CSVVGTIDYGYTF
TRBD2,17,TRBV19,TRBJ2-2,TGTGCCAGTAGTATAGTTCGACTAGCGGGAGTCGCCGGGGAGCTGTTTTTT,CASSIVRLAGVAGELFF
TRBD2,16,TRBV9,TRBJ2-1,TGTGCCAGCAGCGTACAGGGGACTAGCTTCTACAATGAGCAGTTCTTC,CASSVQGTSFYNEQFF
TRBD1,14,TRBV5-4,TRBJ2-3,TGTGCCAGCAGCCCGGGACAGAGCACAGATACGCAGTATTTT,CASSPGQSTDTQYF
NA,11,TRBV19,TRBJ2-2,TGTGCCAGTAGGGGGCCCGGGGAGCTGTTTTTT,CASRGPGELFF
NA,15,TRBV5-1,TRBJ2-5,TGCGCCAGCAAGGAGAAGGAGAAGGGGCAAGAGACCCAGTACTTC,CASKEKEKGQETQYF
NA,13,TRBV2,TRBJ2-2,TGTGCCAGCAGTAAGGGGAACACCGGGGAGCTGTTTTTT,CASSKGNTGELFF
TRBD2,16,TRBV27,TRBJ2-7,TGTGCCAGCAGTCCCCGACTAGCGGGAGTGGTCGACGAGCAGTACTTC,CASSPRLAGVVDEQYF
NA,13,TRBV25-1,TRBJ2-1,TGTGCCAGCAGCCCTTTAGTCTTCGGGGGGCAGTTCTTC,CASSPLVFGGQFF
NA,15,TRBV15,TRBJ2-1,TGTGCCACCAGCAGAGATATGAGCTCCTACAATGAGCAGTTCTTC,CATSRDMSSYNEQFF